This T cell receptor beta chain was sequenced for a study of T cell repertoires in cytomegalovirus infection. Study as a whole: CMV infection together with matching HLA type was indicated by public TCR beta signatures.

TCRdb processed the reads anew with MiXCR; each CDR3 protein has one entry. This repertoire shows some 280,000 distinct CDR3 sequences, roughly an eighth found once; its top ten account for around 8.1%. This clonotype was found many times. Trimming shortened V by 5 bases and J by 0 bases, and 16 bases separated the two germline ends. The CDR3 runs 16 residues. Germline lookup yields CDR1 MNHNS and CDR2 SASEGT. The TCR originated in a human donor in good health (CMV status not recorded). Some clones in this sample may be carry-over from other donors' samples. V is TRBV6-1 and J is TRBJ1-1; D remains ambiguous. Sequenced: PBMCs. The CDR3 nucleotides are TGTGCCAGCAGTTTCACCCTAGACCGGATGAACACTGAAGCTTTCTTT. Protein sequence: CASSFTLDRMNTEAFF.